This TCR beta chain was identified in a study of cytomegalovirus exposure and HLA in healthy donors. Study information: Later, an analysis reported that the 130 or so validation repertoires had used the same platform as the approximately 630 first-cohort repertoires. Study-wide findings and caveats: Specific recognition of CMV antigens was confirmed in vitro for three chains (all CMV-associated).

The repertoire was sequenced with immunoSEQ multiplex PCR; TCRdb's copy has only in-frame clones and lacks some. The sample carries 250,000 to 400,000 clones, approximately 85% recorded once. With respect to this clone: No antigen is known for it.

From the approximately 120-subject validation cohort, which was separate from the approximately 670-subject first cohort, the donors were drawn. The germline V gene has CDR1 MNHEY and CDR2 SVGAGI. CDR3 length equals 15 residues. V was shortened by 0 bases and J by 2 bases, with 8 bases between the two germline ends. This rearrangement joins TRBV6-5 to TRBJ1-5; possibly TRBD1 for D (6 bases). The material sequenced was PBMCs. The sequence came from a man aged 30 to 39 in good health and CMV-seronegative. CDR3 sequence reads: CASSYSRGGNQPQHF. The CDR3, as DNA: TGTGCCAGCAGTTACTCCAGGGGTGGCAATCAGCCCCAGCATTTT.